The T cell receptor beta chain under discussion was sequenced for a study of blood T cell repertoires in COVID-19 (dated by TCRdb to 2020 to 2021). Background for the entire study: Samples from collaborators originated in the United States, Italy and Spain and spanned both the acute and convalescent phases of COVID-19. Nearly every sample came with metadata listing a de-identified subject ID, COVID-19 status, age in years and sex. The material from the prospective study consisted of cDNA or gDNA derived from T cells, B-cell-depleted T cells, or PBMCs. Where HLA class I and class II types were available, the types were taken from metadata supplied by the sample provider, not from assay-based typing. Deeply sampled blood TCRbeta repertoires from subjects exposed to, actively infected with, or recovered from COVID-19 were included in the dataset. The repertoires were released in a freely available public database intended as a resource for research on the immune response to SARS-CoV-2. Samples came from the ongoing ImmuneRACE study (first 160 participants) plus 1,254 subjects from 6 global collaborators. On the study overall, not on this receptor specifically: The quantity of clinical and demographic metadata differed by source and by participant and was supplied without curation.

TCRbeta CDR3 regions were amplified from genomic DNA by means of the immunoSEQ Assay, a bias-controlled multiplex PCR. The source study handled its data this way. Nucleated cell counts per sample were estimated from amplification of reference gene primers within the assay. Sequence reads were collapsed and filtered to measure the absolute abundance of every unique TCRbeta CDR3 rearrangement. For each sample, productive Simpson clonality was calculated as the square root of Simpson's diversity index over productive rearrangements. TCRdb holds this immuneACCESS table with in-frame rearrangements only. Some clones are missing; in checked studies, unresolved V genes explain under half, and the rest has no known cause. The DNA was the basis for D and trimming; V, J and clone size are from that table. The sample contains fewer than 250,000 clones, 80% to 90% of them found a single time. Approximately 4.5% of the sample is in the top ten clones.

Whole blood was collected in K2EDTA tubes by collaborating institutions according to the institutions' own protocols. For TCRbeta analysis, collaborator samples were shipped as frozen whole blood, as isolated PBMCs, or as DNA extracted from either sample type. CDR1 is given as GTSNPN and CDR2 as SVGIG, both from the germline V gene (reference sequence). From its cysteine to its phenylalanine, the CDR3 spans 17 amino acids. CDR3 DNA only is kept here, 51 bases in frame from base 1. The V and J ends are trimmed by 0 bases and 1 base, leaving 18 bases between them. This clone was detected a few times. Its antigen has not been determined. Qualities for individual bases were not recorded, and no much larger clone is one base off.

The receptor comes from a woman aged 70-85 years with acute or convalescent COVID-19. The rearranged segments are TRBV30 and TRBJ1-1, and the D gene may be TRBD1, 5 bases matching. Input material: peripheral blood. The DNA reads as follows: TGTGCCTGGAGTGTGGATTTTGGGGGGGTCAGGAACACTGAAGCTTTCTTT. Its protein product is CAWSVDFGGVRNTEAFF.